The clone carrying this TCR beta chain rates as medium-sized. Antigen unknown. The entry originates in a study of lung T cells in sarcoidosis with Löfgren's syndrome. General study findings and limits: TRAV12-1 preferentially paired with TRBV2, with homologous CDR3s. Versus controls, Löfgren's syndrome patients reportedly showed TRAV12-1 and TRBV2 as most expanded.

A single record per CDR3 protein comes from TCRdb applying MiXCR to the reads. Among 2,000 to 2,500 distinct CDR3 sequences listed, approximately 19% were seen once. CDR1 and CDR2 (germline): LNHNV, YYDKDF (reference sequence). The CDR3 is 17 amino acids. The V and J ends lost 4 bases and 7 bases respectively, with 25 bases between them. The source is a human donor with sarcoidosis (Löfgren's syndrome or another form), or a control subject (not recorded which). V and J are TRBV15 and TRBJ2-5; no firm D call. The specimen sequenced was CD4+ T cells from bronchoalveolar lavage. CDR3 in DNA: TGTGCCACCAGCACTTCTGAACGTCCCCGGATCCCAGGGACCCAGTACTTC. Protein sequence: CATSTSERPRIPGTQYF.